This passage covers 16 T cell receptor beta chains from one sample sequenced in a study of T cells in Graves' hyperthyroidism and ophthalmopathy. The source material, RNA transcripts, was used to amplify TCR beta CDR3 regions. Using the HTBI primer set, a first-round RT-PCR was run on the TCR CDR3. TCRdb called the multiplex PCR reads again in MiXCR, with one record for every CDR3 protein. There are fewer than 800,000 distinct CDR3 sequences in the sample; about 16% occur only once, and around 8.1% lies in the top ten. The sequenced sample consisted of blood. These TCRs come from a man aged 18 to 30 with Graves' hyperthyroidism.

This clonotype was detected many times. The chain has TRBV28 and TRBJ1-4; no clear D gene. V was clipped by 6 bases and J by 8 bases, with 10 bases between them. This CDR3 spans 12 amino acids. Germline V gives CDR1 MDHEN, CDR2 SYDVKM. The CDR3 region has the DNA TGTGCCAGCAGAGGAGGGAGGGAAAAACTGTTTTTT. Translated: CASRGGREKLFF.

This clonotype was picked up many times. V usage is TRBV28 and J usage is TRBJ2-2; D is ambiguous. The CDR3 is 12 residues long. Trimming stripped 11 bases from V and 4 bases from J, with 11 bases between. Germline CDR1 reads MDHEN; CDR2 reads SYDVKM. CDR3 region: CASQWGTGELFF. The CDR3 DNA is TGTGCCTCACAATGGGGCACCGGGGAGCTGTTTTTT.

This clonotype occurred many times. CDR3 protein: CASSLIAGADTQYF. DNA of the CDR3: TGTGCCAGCAGCTTAATCGCGGGTGCAGATACGCAGTATTTT. The V call is TRBV7-3, the J call TRBJ2-3; perhaps TRBD2 as D (5 bases). Trimming left V 1 base short and J 4 bases short, with 9 bases between. Looked up from germline, CDR1 is SGHTA and CDR2 is FQGTGA. The CDR3 sequence is 14 residues long. Complete variable domain (other parts from reference TRBV7-3 and TRBJ2-3): GAGVSQTPSNKVTEKGKYVELRCDPISGHTALYWYRQSLGQGPEFLIYFQGTGAADDSGLPNDRFFAVRPEGSVSTLKIQRTERGDSAVYLCASSLIAGADTQYFGPGTRLTVL.

This clonotype occurred many times. The chain is built from TRBV3-1 and TRBJ1-6, with TRBD1 as a possible D gene (6 bases). V lost 6 bases to trimming and J lost 10 bases, with 13 bases between them. Germline-derived CDR1 and CDR2 are LGHDT and YNNKEL (reference sequence). The CDR3 loop spans 13 amino acids. The CDR3 loop reads CASRNREGSPLHF. The CDR3 bases are TGTGCCAGCAGGAACAGGGAGGGGTCACCCCTCCACTTT.

This clonotype was counted ten times or more. The gene calls are TRBV11-3 and TRBJ2-2, with unresolved D. There are 16 residues in the CDR3. Germline loops: CDR1 SGHNT, CDR2 YENEEA. The V gene lost 2 bases and the J gene lost 6 bases, with 16 bases spanning the gap. The CDR3 loop reads CASSLMSWGSSGELFF. The CDR3 bases are TGTGCCAGCAGCTTAATGTCGTGGGGAAGCTCCGGGGAGCTGTTTTTT.

This clonotype was seen only a few times. J is TRBJ1-2 and V is TRBV3-1; 9 bases fit TRBD1. J gave up 6 bases and V 0 bases, and 5 bases lay outside the gene matches. Germline CDR1 reads LGHDT; CDR2 reads YNNKEL (reference sequence). CDR3 length: 15 amino acids. CDR3 protein: CASSQDKGTGNGYTF. In DNA form, the CDR3 reads TGTGCCAGCAGCCAAGATAAAGGGACAGGGAATGGCTACACCTTC.

There are a few counts of this clonotype. The chain links TRBV12-3 or TRBV12-4 to TRBJ2-1, with D tentatively TRBD1 (6 bases). This CDR3 region has 15 residues. V lost 4 bases and J lost 9, with 19 bases in between. The CDR3 sequence is CASSSQLAGECEQFF. The CDR3, as DNA: TGTGCCAGCAGTTCTCAGTTGGCAGGGGAATGTGAGCAGTTCTTC.

The chain links TRBV2 to TRBJ2-5; possibly TRBD2 for D (5 bases). The V gene lost 5 bases and the J gene lost 5 bases, with 15 bases spanning the gap. Germline V gene data show CDR1 as SNHLY and CDR2 as FYNNEI. This CDR3 region has 14 residues. The CDR3 region has the DNA TGTGCCAGCAGTCGGACGAGGGTAGGGGAGACCCAGTACTTC. Amino acids: CASSRTRVGETQYF.

The chain employs TRBV3-1 and TRBJ1-6; D might be TRBD1 (5 bases). This CDR3 comprises 16 residues. Trimming pared 4 bases from V and 7 bases from J, leaving 17 bases between. The germline V gene encodes CDR1 LGHDT and CDR2 YNNKEL (reference sequence). The CDR3 sequence: CASSLSSGWGNSPLHF. The CDR3, as DNA: TGTGCCAGCAGCCTCTCGTCGGGGTGGGGGAATTCACCCCTCCACTTT.

This clonotype occurred many times. This chain links TRBV7-8 with TRBJ2-3; 8 positions agree with TRBD2. The CDR3 length is 15 residues. Germline lookup yields CDR1 SGHVS and CDR2 FQNEAQ. J was trimmed by 4 bases and V by 8 bases; bases with no gene match: 11. The CDR3 DNA sequence: TGTGCCAGCCCCCCTGAGCGGGAGCCAGCAGATACGCAGTATTTT. Translated, it gives CASPPEREPADTQYF.

This clonotype has ten or more counts. The rearrangement links TRBV6-2 or TRBV6-3 to TRBJ1-1; tentative D call: TRBD1 (5 bases). V gave up 2 bases and J gave up 5 bases, with 9 bases separating them. The CDR3 totals 13 residues. Germline CDR1 is MNHEY and CDR2 is SVGEGT. The CDR3, as DNA: TGTGCCAGCAGTTACGGGGCAGAGACTGAAGCTTTCTTT. As protein: CASSYGAETEAFF.

Only a few counts were recorded for this clonotype. CDR3 protein: CASSPLQSSGNTIYF. The CDR3 DNA is TGTGCCAGCAGCCCCCTACAGAGCTCTGGAAACACCATATATTTT. The chain joins TRBV7-8 to TRBJ1-3; the D is unclear. The CDR3 is made up of 15 amino acids. The germline V and J ends were trimmed by 5 bases and 0 bases, with 11 bases remaining between them. Germline CDR1 SGHVS, CDR2 FQNEAQ.

In this sample, this clonotype turned up many times. The chain links TRBV6-1 to TRBJ2-7; weak D call: TRBD1 (6 bases). CDR3 length: 12 residues. V lost 5 bases, J lost 4 bases, and 9 bases lay in between. The germline gives CDR1 MNHNS, CDR2 SASEGT. In nucleotides, the CDR3 is TGTGCCAGCAGTCGGGACAAATACGAGCAGTACTTC. It yields the protein CASSRDKYEQYF.

This clonotype was seen many times. V usage is TRBV6-1 and J usage is TRBJ2-7; 9 bases agree with TRBD1. The germline CDR1 and CDR2 sequences are MNHNS and SASEGT. V shed 3 bases and J 4 bases; nucleotides not matched to a gene: 4. CDR3 length: 14 residues. In DNA form, the CDR3 reads TGTGCCAGCAGTGACCCCGGGACAGGGTACGAGCAGTACTTC. It is translated as CASSDPGTGYEQYF.

This clonotype was recorded at least ten times. The chain employs TRBV11-2 and TRBJ2-7; D is uncertain. Trimming pared 5 bases from V and 2 bases from J, leaving 13 bases between. CDR3 length equals 14 residues. From germline, CDR1 is SGHAT and CDR2 FQNNGV. Here the CDR3 DNA reads TGTGCCAGCAGCACCACAGCCCGAGCCTACGAGCAGTACTTC. As protein: CASSTTARAYEQYF.

This clonotype has a handful of counts. The chain joins TRBV6-1 to TRBJ2-3; weak D call: TRBD2 (6 bases). Trimming took 6 bases from V and 2 from J, leaving 12 bases between them. The CDR3 is 14 residues long. CDR1 MNHNS and CDR2 SASEGT come from the germline V gene. CDR3 sequence: CASRWDFYTDTQYF. As DNA, the CDR3 is TGTGCCAGCAGGTGGGACTTCTACACAGATACGCAGTATTTT.